This TCR beta chain was recorded in a study of blood T cell repertoires in COVID-19. This table comes from immunoSEQ multiplex PCR, and its TCRdb copy is limited to in-frame clones, with some not included. This sample yields more than 110,000 clones, of which roughly 90% are seen a single time; roughly 3.9% belongs to the top ten. All enrollees were about 18 to 89 years old and from fewer than 30 US areas. The CDR3 consists of 16 residues. CDR1 and CDR2 from the germline V gene are LGHNA and YSLEER. The ends were cut back, 0 bases at V and 3 bases at J, with 15 bases in the middle. Specimen: PBMCs or T cells enriched from blood (not recorded which). This chain uses TRBV4-3 with TRBJ2-7; D ambiguous. The clonotype comes from a man aged 50-59 years who had recovered from COVID-19. DNA for the CDR3: TGCGCCAGCAGCCAAGAAAGCCCATCAATTTTCTACGAGCAGTACTTC. Translation gives CASSQESPSIFYEQYF.